This is a list of T cell receptor beta chains from one sample in a study of blood T cell repertoires in COVID-19. The protocol was immunoSEQ multiplex PCR, while the TCRdb copy is restricted to in-frame clones and leaves out a portion. Of more than 200,000 clones in the sample, 84% were seen once. Material: PBMCs or T cells enriched from blood (not recorded which). The receptors here all came from a man in his 60s who had recovered from COVID-19. The CDR3 runs from the conserved cysteine through the conserved F or W. D genes are given only for firm matches. Clone sizes are given selectively: once, few, many, or a class where the clone is expanded.

cdr3_nt: TGTGCCAGCAGTTTGTTACTGGGGGCAGCCTCACCCCTCCACTTT
cdr3_aa: CASSLLLGAASPLHF
clone_size: -
d_call: -
j_call: TRBJ1-6
v_call: TRBV27

cdr3_nt: TGTGCCAGCTCACCACGGACAGATTGGGAGGAAAAACTGTTTTTT
cdr3_aa: CASSPRTDWEEKLFF
clone_size: -
d_call: -
j_call: TRBJ1-4
v_call: TRBV18

cdr3_nt: TGTGCCAGCAGTTCGAGAATGTTTACAGGGAGTGGGGCTGGAAACACCATATATTTT
cdr3_aa: CASSSRMFTGSGAGNTIYF
clone_size: once
d_call: -
j_call: TRBJ1-3
v_call: TRBV27

cdr3_nt: TGTGCCACCAGCAGAGCGACAGGGCCGGGTAATTCACCCCTCCACTTT
cdr3_aa: CATSRATGPGNSPLHF
clone_size: -
d_call: TRBD1
j_call: TRBJ1-6
v_call: TRBV15

cdr3_nt: TGCGCCAGCAGCCAGGGGGCAGGGGGCAACTATGGCTACACCTTC
cdr3_aa: CASSQGAGGNYGYTF
clone_size: once
d_call: TRBD1
j_call: TRBJ1-2
v_call: TRBV4-3

cdr3_nt: TGTGCCAGTAGTGGGCCCTGGAACTATGGCTACACCTTC
cdr3_aa: CASSGPWNYGYTF
clone_size: -
d_call: -
j_call: TRBJ1-2
v_call: TRBV19

cdr3_nt: TGTGCCAGCAGCTTAGGGGCATCAACTAATGAAAAACTGTTTTTT
cdr3_aa: CASSLGASTNEKLFF
clone_size: -
d_call: -
j_call: TRBJ1-4
v_call: TRBV7-2

cdr3_nt: TGTGCCAGCAGCCCTAGGAGCGGGGGGGAGCAGTTCTTC
cdr3_aa: CASSPRSGGEQFF
clone_size: -
d_call: TRBD2
j_call: TRBJ2-1
v_call: TRBV11-3

cdr3_nt: TGTGCCAGCAGTTTCCGAGACAGGGGGCGGGTTGGCTACACCTTC
cdr3_aa: CASSFRDRGRVGYTF
clone_size: -
d_call: TRBD1
j_call: TRBJ1-2
v_call: TRBV27

cdr3_nt: TGTGCTAGTTCCGGGACAGTGAGCTCTGGAAACACCATATATTTT
cdr3_aa: CASSGTVSSGNTIYF
clone_size: -
d_call: TRBD1
j_call: TRBJ1-3
v_call: TRBV12-5

cdr3_nt: TGTGCCAGCAGCTTGGGGGGAGGGATCGAGACCCAGTACTTC
cdr3_aa: CASSLGGGIETQYF
clone_size: -
d_call: TRBD2
j_call: TRBJ2-5
v_call: TRBV5-4

cdr3_nt: TGTGCCAGCAGCCCCCGGGGGGGGCGAGAGACCCAGTACTTC
cdr3_aa: CASSPRGGRETQYF
clone_size: -
d_call: TRBD2
j_call: TRBJ2-5
v_call: TRBV7-6

cdr3_nt: TGTGCCAGTACTCGGGACGGGGGGACTGAAGCTTTCTTT
cdr3_aa: CASTRDGGTEAFF
clone_size: -
d_call: -
j_call: TRBJ1-1
v_call: TRBV19

cdr3_nt: TGCGCCAGCAGCCGGGACAGGCTAGGTATCTATGGCTACACCTTC
cdr3_aa: CASSRDRLGIYGYTF
clone_size: -
d_call: TRBD1
j_call: TRBJ1-2
v_call: TRBV4-3

cdr3_nt: TGTGCCAGCAGCCCGCTCTCCGGAGGCACCGGGGAGCTGTTTTTT
cdr3_aa: CASSPLSGGTGELFF
clone_size: -
d_call: -
j_call: TRBJ2-2
v_call: TRBV11-3

cdr3_nt: TGCGCCAGCAGCTCCACCGGAGGCAATCAGCCCCAGCATTTT
cdr3_aa: CASSSTGGNQPQHF
clone_size: -
d_call: -
j_call: TRBJ1-5
v_call: TRBV5-1

cdr3_nt: TGTGCCAGCAGTTACGGGACAGGACGGGGGACCCAGTACTTC
cdr3_aa: CASSYGTGRGTQYF
clone_size: -
d_call: TRBD1
j_call: TRBJ2-5
v_call: TRBV6-2/TRBV6-3

cdr3_nt: TGTGCCAGCAGTGCCGGGACAGATATTGAAGCTTTCTTT
cdr3_aa: CASSAGTDIEAFF
clone_size: -
d_call: TRBD1
j_call: TRBJ1-1
v_call: TRBV2

cdr3_nt: TGTGCCAGCAGCTCCCGACAGGGGATCCAAGAGACCCAGTACTTC
cdr3_aa: CASSSRQGIQETQYF
clone_size: -
d_call: TRBD1
j_call: TRBJ2-5
v_call: TRBV11-3

cdr3_nt: TGCAGCGTGATCACCCAACCGGGAAATAACTATGGCTACACCTTC
cdr3_aa: CSVITQPGNNYGYTF
clone_size: -
d_call: -
j_call: TRBJ1-2
v_call: TRBV29-1

cdr3_nt: TGTGCCAGCAGAATACAGGGTCCCGATACGCAGTATTTT
cdr3_aa: CASRIQGPDTQYF
clone_size: -
d_call: -
j_call: TRBJ2-3
v_call: TRBV6-5

cdr3_nt: TGTGCCAGTAGTATAGTTGACAGGGCAAACACTGAAGCTTTCTTT
cdr3_aa: CASSIVDRANTEAFF
clone_size: few
d_call: TRBD1
j_call: TRBJ1-1
v_call: TRBV19

cdr3_nt: TGTGCCAGCAGCCAAGGGGGAGGTAACTATGGCTACACCTTC
cdr3_aa: CASSQGGGNYGYTF
clone_size: -
d_call: -
j_call: TRBJ1-2
v_call: TRBV3-1/TRBV3-2

cdr3_nt: TGTGCCAGCAGTCGAACAGGGACGGGGACCCAGTACTTC
cdr3_aa: CASSRTGTGTQYF
clone_size: -
d_call: -
j_call: TRBJ2-5
v_call: TRBV6-5